Listed here are 4 T cell receptor beta chains from one sample, sequenced in a study of T cells in Graves' hyperthyroidism and ophthalmopathy. RNA transcripts served as the template for amplifying TCR beta CDR3 regions. HTBI primers were employed in a first-round RT-PCR of the TCR CDR3. TCRdb re-analysed the multiplex PCR reads in MiXCR, keeping a single row per CDR3 protein. The sample has around 800,000 distinct CDR3 sequences, more than 30% seen once. The specimen sequenced was blood. The receptors were gathered from a man aged 18 to 35 with Graves' hyperthyroidism.

This clonotype was picked up many times. This chain joins TRBV10-3 and TRBJ1-3; D remains ambiguous. Germline CDR1 and CDR2: ENHRY and SYGVKD. This CDR3 is built from 14 residues. Deletions cut 2 bases from V and 8 bases from J, with 13 bases between. CDR3 residues: CAISEPSLSDTIYF. For the CDR3, the DNA is TGTGCCATCAGTGAGCCTTCCTTGAGCGACACCATATATTTT.

In its sample, this clonotype was seen a few times. This chain links TRBV2 with TRBJ2-5; the D gene is possibly TRBD1 (5 bases). The V gene's germline CDR1 is SNHLY and CDR2 FYNNEI. The CDR3 is made up of 14 amino acids. V was cut by 1 base and J by 7 bases, with 13 bases left in between. CDR3 region: CASSEGAREGTQYF. CDR3 sequence (DNA): TGTGCCAGCAGTGAAGGAGCCAGGGAAGGGACCCAGTACTTC.

The chain has TRBV6-1 and TRBJ1-2; TRBD1 matches 8 bases. CDR3 size: 16 residues. V was pared by 2 bases and J by 0 bases, with 5 bases of the junction left unmatched. Germline loops: CDR1 MNHNS, CDR2 SASEGT. Here the CDR3 DNA reads TGTGCCAGCAGTGAAACCGGGACAGGACCTAACTATGGCTACACCTTC. This translates into CASSETGTGPNYGYTF.

In its sample, this clonotype was seen a few times. CDR3 DNA sequence: TGTGCCAGCAGCGAGGCTCTAGGCACAAATAGCAATCAGCCCCAGCATTTT. It codes for CASSEALGTNSNQPQHF. This chain connects TRBV10-3 to TRBJ1-5; D call uncertain. V lost 10 bases, J lost 0 bases, and 22 bases lay in between. In germline, CDR1 is ENHRY, CDR2 SYGVKD. This CDR3 region has 17 residues.